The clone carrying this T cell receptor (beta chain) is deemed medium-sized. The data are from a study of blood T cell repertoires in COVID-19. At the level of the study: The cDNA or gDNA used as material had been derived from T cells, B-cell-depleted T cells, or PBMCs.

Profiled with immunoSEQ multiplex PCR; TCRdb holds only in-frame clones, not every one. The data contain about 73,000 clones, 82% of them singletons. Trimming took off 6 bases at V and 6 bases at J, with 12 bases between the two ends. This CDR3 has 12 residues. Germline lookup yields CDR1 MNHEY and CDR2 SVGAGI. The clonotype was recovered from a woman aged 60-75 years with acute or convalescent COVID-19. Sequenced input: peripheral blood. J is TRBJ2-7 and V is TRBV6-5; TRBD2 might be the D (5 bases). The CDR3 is CASSPAGVEQYF. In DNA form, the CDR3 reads TGTGCCAGCAGCCCGGCGGGCGTCGAGCAGTACTTC.